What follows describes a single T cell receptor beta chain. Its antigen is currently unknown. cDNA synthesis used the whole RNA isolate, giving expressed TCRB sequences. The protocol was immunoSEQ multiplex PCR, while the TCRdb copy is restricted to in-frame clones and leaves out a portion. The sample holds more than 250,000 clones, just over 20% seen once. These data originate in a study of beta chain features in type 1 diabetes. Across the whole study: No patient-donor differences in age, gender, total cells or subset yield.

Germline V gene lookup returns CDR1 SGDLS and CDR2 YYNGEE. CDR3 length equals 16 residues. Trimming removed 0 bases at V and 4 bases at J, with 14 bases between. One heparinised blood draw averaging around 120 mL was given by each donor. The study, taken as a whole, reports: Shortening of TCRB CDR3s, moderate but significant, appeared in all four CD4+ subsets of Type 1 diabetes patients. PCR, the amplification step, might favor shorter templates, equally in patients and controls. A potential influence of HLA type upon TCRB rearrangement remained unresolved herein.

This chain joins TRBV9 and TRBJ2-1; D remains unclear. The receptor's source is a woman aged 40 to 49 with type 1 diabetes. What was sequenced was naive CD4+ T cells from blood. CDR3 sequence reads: CASSVAPSDGYNEQFF. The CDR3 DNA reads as TGTGCCAGCAGCGTAGCCCCCAGCGATGGGTACAATGAGCAGTTCTTC.